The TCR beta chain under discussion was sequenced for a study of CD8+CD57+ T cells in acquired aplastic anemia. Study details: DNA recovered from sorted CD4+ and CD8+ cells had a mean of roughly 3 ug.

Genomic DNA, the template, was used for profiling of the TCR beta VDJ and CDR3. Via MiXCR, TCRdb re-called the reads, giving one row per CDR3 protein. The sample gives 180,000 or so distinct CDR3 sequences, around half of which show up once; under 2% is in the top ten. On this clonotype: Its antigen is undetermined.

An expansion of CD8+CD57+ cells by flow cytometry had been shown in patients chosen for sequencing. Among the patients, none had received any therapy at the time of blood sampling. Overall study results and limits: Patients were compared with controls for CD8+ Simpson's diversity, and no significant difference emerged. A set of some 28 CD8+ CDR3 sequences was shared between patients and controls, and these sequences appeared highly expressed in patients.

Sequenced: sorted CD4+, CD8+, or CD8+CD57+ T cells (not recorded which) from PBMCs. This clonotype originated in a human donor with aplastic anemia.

Written as DNA, the CDR3 is TGTGCCAGTCGAAAAACAGGGGGCCTTCGCTACACCTTC. It codes for CASRKTGGLRYTF. The chain couples TRBV19 to TRBJ1-2; 9 bases map to TRBD1. The CDR3 has 13 amino acids. The J segment lost 9 bases and the V segment lost 8 bases, leaving 10 bases of the junction unmatched. Germline CDR1 reads LNHDA; CDR2 reads SQIVND (reference sequence).